The rows below give T cell receptor beta chains drawn from one sample of a study of early T cells in non-severe SARS-CoV-2 infection. In TCRdb, the 5' RACE reads were re-called with MiXCR into one record per CDR3 protein. The sample lists roughly 42,000 distinct CDR3 sequences, 9% to 15% occurring once. The specimen was whole blood. The receptors were sampled from an adult who was a healthcare worker with PCR-confirmed SARS-CoV-2 infection or an uninfected control (not recorded which). Both conserved end residues are part of each CDR3. D genes are given only for firm matches. Rows give clone size only sometimes, using once, few, many, or a class for an expanded clone.

CDR3 length | J gene | V gene | clone size | D gene | CDR3 DNA | CDR3 protein
16 | TRBJ2-7 | TRBV7-2 | - | - | TGTGCCAGCAGCTACATGGCCTCGTGGGGAAGCTACGAGCAGTACTTC | CASSYMASWGSYEQYF
13 | TRBJ1-1 | TRBV6-5 | - | - | TGTGCCAGCAGTTACGGAACGGCCACTGAAGCTTTCTTT | CASSYGTATEAFF
15 | TRBJ1-6 | TRBV7-2 | many | - | TGTGCCAGCAGCTTGAGGGGGGGAGATAATTCACCCCTCCACTTT | CASSLRGGDNSPLHF
15 | TRBJ1-2 | TRBV13 | - | TRBD1 | TGTGCCAGCAGCCAAAACAGGGGGGCTAACTATGGCTACACCTTC | CASSQNRGANYGYTF
13 | TRBJ2-7 | TRBV7-9 | - | TRBD1 | TGTGCCAGCAGCGGGGACAGCAGATACGAGCAGTACTTC | CASSGDSRYEQYF
13 | TRBJ1-1 | TRBV29-1 | many | - | TGCAGCATATCAAAGGGTTTGGGCACTGAAGCTTTCTTT | CSISKGLGTEAFF
15 | TRBJ1-1 | TRBV20-1 | - | TRBD1 | TGCAGTGCCCCCGGGACAGGGAATCTGAACACTGAAGCTTTCTTT | CSAPGTGNLNTEAFF
15 | TRBJ2-7 | TRBV5-5 | many | - | TGTGCCAGCAGCTTGGGGCAACAGGCCTCCTACGAGCAGTACTTC | CASSLGQQASYEQYF
14 | TRBJ2-1 | TRBV27 | many | TRBD2 | TGTGCCAGCACCCCCGACGCCGGGGGGAATGAGCAGTTCTTC | CASTPDAGGNEQFF
14 | TRBJ2-3 | TRBV4-1 | - | TRBD2 | TGCGCCAGCAGGCGACTAGCGGGGATGGATACGCAGTATTTT | CASRRLAGMDTQYF
15 | TRBJ1-1 | TRBV28 | few | - | TGTGCCAGCAGTTCCCCCGTCCAGGGAGGGTTAGAAGCTTTCTTT | CASSSPVQGGLEAFF
13 | TRBJ1-6 | TRBV7-3 | few | - | TGTGCCAGCAGCCCATCGACAGGCGGGCCCCTCCACTTT | CASSPSTGGPLHF
15 | TRBJ1-5 | TRBV11-2 | many | - | TGTGCCAGCAGCTTGCGGGGTTCCGGCAATCAGCCCCAGCATTTT | CASSLRGSGNQPQHF
15 | TRBJ1-6 | TRBV27 | few | - | TGTGCCAGCAGTCTACCATTTAAGGGTACTTCACCCCTCCACTTT | CASSLPFKGTSPLHF
16 | TRBJ1-1 | TRBV6-2/TRBV6-3 | few | TRBD1 | TGTGCCAGCAGGGGGAGGACAGGAGTTATGAACACTGAAGCTTTCTTT | CASRGRTGVMNTEAFF
13 | TRBJ1-3 | TRBV10-3 | many | - | TGTGCCATTCTTGACACTTCTGGAAACACCATATATTTT | CAILDTSGNTIYF
14 | TRBJ1-2 | TRBV5-1 | - | TRBD1 | TGCGCCAGCAGCCCTTTTCAGGGGGGCTATGGCTACACCTTC | CASSPFQGGYGYTF
17 | TRBJ2-1 | TRBV20-1 | many | TRBD2 | TGCAGTGCTCGAAGGCCGCCGGGACTAGCGGGATATAATGAGCAGTTCTTC | CSARRPPGLAGYNEQFF
14 | TRBJ2-7 | TRBV12-3/TRBV12-4 | - | TRBD2 | TGTGCCAGCAGTCGTACTAGCGGGAGCTACGAGCAGTACTTC | CASSRTSGSYEQYF
14 | TRBJ2-7 | TRBV4-1 | many | - | TGCGCCAGCAGCATTACCGGGACCCGGGACGAGCAGTACTTC | CASSITGTRDEQYF
16 | TRBJ2-5 | TRBV3-1 | few | - | TGTGCCAGCAGCCCGAAAGGGTCAGCTGTCCAAGAGACCCAGTACTTC | CASSPKGSAVQETQYF
14 | TRBJ2-7 | TRBV6-5 | few | TRBD2 | TGTGCCAGCAGTTACTTAGCGGGAGATGGTGAGCAGTACTTC | CASSYLAGDGEQYF
18 | TRBJ2-7 | TRBV4-1 | - | TRBD2 | TGCGCCAGCAGCCACCGACTAGCGGGACAAACCGATACCTACGAGCAGTACTTC | CASSHRLAGQTDTYEQYF
9 | TRBJ2-1 | TRBV29-1 | many | - | TGCAGCGTCGGGGACTCAGGGTTCTTC | CSVGDSGFF
13 | TRBJ2-2 | TRBV19 | few | - | TGTGCCAGTAGTCCACCGGGCGCCGGGGAGCTGTTTTTT | CASSPPGAGELFF
14 | TRBJ2-7 | TRBV12-3/TRBV12-4 | - | TRBD1 | TGTGCCAGCAGTTCGGGACAGACAACCTACGAGCAGTACTTC | CASSSGQTTYEQYF
17 | TRBJ2-1 | TRBV6-2/TRBV6-3 | many | - | TGTGCCAGCAGGCTGTCACCGACGGATCGCTCCTACAATGAGCAGTTCTTC | CASRLSPTDRSYNEQFF
16 | TRBJ2-3 | TRBV6-4 | few | - | TGTGCCAGCAGTGACTCACCGGGGACGGACCCAGATACGCAGTATTTT | CASSDSPGTDPDTQYF
14 | TRBJ1-1 | TRBV6-5 | many | TRBD1 | TGTGCCAGCAGTTACTCCCCAGGACAGGCTGAAGCTTTCTTT | CASSYSPGQAEAFF
13 | TRBJ2-5 | TRBV6-5 | few | TRBD2 | TGTGCCAGCAGTGCTAGCGGGTCAGAGACCCAGTACTTC | CASSASGSETQYF
12 | TRBJ2-1 | TRBV6-1 | few | - | TGTGCCAGCAGTGAAGAGGCCCGGTTCCAGTTCTTC | CASSEEARFQFF
17 | TRBJ2-7 | TRBV7-2 | many | - | TGTGCCAGCAGCCCCCAGCCTTCAAGCGCCCGACGTTACGAGCAGTACTTC | CASSPQPSSARRYEQYF
15 | TRBJ1-3 | TRBV27 | - | - | TGTGCCAGCAGCCGGGCAGGGTTGGCTGGAAACACCATATATTTT | CASSRAGLAGNTIYF
15 | TRBJ2-7 | TRBV6-5 | - | TRBD1 | TGTGCCAGCAGTTCCGGACAGGGGGCAGACTACGAGCAGTACTTC | CASSSGQGADYEQYF
13 | TRBJ2-5 | TRBV29-1 | - | TRBD1 | TGCAGCGTCGAGGGACAGGGGCTGGAGACCCAGTACTTC | CSVEGQGLETQYF
12 | TRBJ2-3 | TRBV3-1 | many | - | TGTGCCAGCAGCCAAGTTTCAGATACGCAGTATTTT | CASSQVSDTQYF
15 | TRBJ2-2 | TRBV3-1 | many | - | TGTGCCAGCAGCCACCTTACGGGGTGGTCCGGGGAGCTGTTTTTT | CASSHLTGWSGELFF
11 | TRBJ2-7 | TRBV6-1 | few | TRBD1 | TGTGCCAGCCGGGACAGGGACGAGCAGTACTTC | CASRDRDEQYF
13 | TRBJ2-1 | TRBV5-1 | - | - | TGCGCCAGCAGCTCTTGGGGAGTCAATGAGCAGTTCTTC | CASSSWGVNEQFF
16 | TRBJ2-5 | TRBV7-7 | many | TRBD2 | TGTGCTAGCAGCCCGTCAGCGGGAGGGAAGTGGGAGACCCAGTACTTC | CASSPSAGGKWETQYF
15 | TRBJ2-7 | TRBV9 | - | TRBD2 | TGTGCCAGCAGCGTAGGGCCTAGCGGGAGCCAACAGCAGTACTTC | CASSVGPSGSQQQYF
13 | TRBJ2-7 | TRBV2 | - | - | TGTGCCAGCAGTAGGGCGGGGTCCTTTGAGCAGTACTTC | CASSRAGSFEQYF
14 | TRBJ2-7 | TRBV11-2 | many | - | TGTGCCAGCAGCTTAGACCTACAGCAGTACGAGCAGTACTTC | CASSLDLQQYEQYF
16 | TRBJ2-1 | TRBV6-5 | - | TRBD2 | TGTGCCAGCAGTTCGCAACTAGCGGGGTCCTACAATGAGCAGTTCTTC | CASSSQLAGSYNEQFF
16 | TRBJ1-6 | TRBV11-2 | - | - | TGTGCCAGCAGCTCCTCGTTAAGGTGGGGTAATTCACCCCTCCACTTT | CASSSSLRWGNSPLHF
11 | TRBJ2-1 | TRBV6-2/TRBV6-3 | few | - | TGTGCCAGCAGCCCAAGGAATGAGCAGTTCTTC | CASSPRNEQFF
16 | TRBJ2-1 | TRBV11-3 | few | - | TGTGCCAGCAGCCCAGGACCGCCGACCTCCTACAATGAGCAGTTCTTC | CASSPGPPTSYNEQFF
13 | TRBJ2-7 | TRBV11-2 | - | - | TGTGCCAGCAGCTTACTTATACGAGGGGAGCAGTACTTC | CASSLLIRGEQYF
16 | TRBJ2-2 | TRBV5-1 | - | TRBD2 | TGCGCCAGCAGCTTGGAACCTAGCGGGGGAACCGGGGAGCTGTTTTTT | CASSLEPSGGTGELFF
20 | TRBJ2-1 | TRBV7-3 | - | TRBD2 | TGTGCCAGCAGCTTAGGATGGGGACTAGCGGGAGGAAGCTCCTACAATGAGCAGTTCTTC | CASSLGWGLAGGSSYNEQFF
15 | TRBJ1-2 | TRBV10-3 | few | TRBD1 | TGTGCCATCGCTAGAGAAGGACAGGGGGTTAGTGGCTACACCTTC | CAIAREGQGVSGYTF
13 | TRBJ2-4 | TRBV7-9 | many | - | TGTGCCAGCAGCTTAACCTCCAGGGGCATTCAGTACTTC | CASSLTSRGIQYF
15 | TRBJ2-7 | TRBV24-1 | few | - | TGTGCCACCAGCACCCTGAGGGGAATCCTCTACGAGCAGTACTTC | CATSTLRGILYEQYF
11 | TRBJ2-1 | TRBV5-1 | few | - | TGCGCCAGCAGGACCCTGGGATTGCAGTTCTTC | CASRTLGLQFF
15 | TRBJ2-1 | TRBV7-9 | - | - | TGTGCCAGCAGCTTAAGAACGGATTCCTACAATGAGCAGTTCTTC | CASSLRTDSYNEQFF
12 | TRBJ1-5 | TRBV19 | - | - | TGTGCCAGTAGTACTGCCACTGGGCCCCAGCATTTT | CASSTATGPQHF
13 | TRBJ2-5 | TRBV7-9 | many | - | TGTGCCAGCATGAAGGGGGTCCAAGAGACCCAGTACTTC | CASMKGVQETQYF
13 | TRBJ2-6 | TRBV5-4 | few | - | TGCGCCAGCAGCTTGTCTGGGGCCAACGTCCTGACTTTC | CASSLSGANVLTF
13 | TRBJ2-1 | TRBV29-1 | many | - | TGCAGCGTGCAACAGGGCCCGGGCAATGAGCAGTTCTTC | CSVQQGPGNEQFF